The next 22 T cell receptor beta chains were all read from a single sample in a study of T cells after yellow fever vaccination. Using its own MiXCR run on the 5' RACE reads, TCRdb lists one record per CDR3 protein. The table records about 160,000 distinct CDR3 sequences, almost 7% of them present only once. This material consisted of CD4+ T cells sorted from PBMCs, taken 4 to 5 days after the first yellow fever vaccination. These TCRs come from a man younger than 35 who received the YFV17D yellow fever vaccine.

This clonotype was counted many times. The chain combines TRBV20-1 with TRBJ1-1, with D unclear. Per the germline V gene, CDR1 is DFQATT and CDR2 is SNEGSKA (reference sequence). CDR3 length equals 14 residues. With 8 bases removed from V and 0 bases from J, the gap between germline ends came to 16 bases. CDR3 in amino acids: CSPLSGVMNTEAFF. The CDR3 bases are TGCAGTCCCCTAAGTGGGGTAATGAACACTGAAGCTTTCTTT.

This clonotype turned up a few times. This rearrangement joins TRBV7-2 to TRBJ2-5; no reliable D call. Germline loops: CDR1 SGHTA, CDR2 FQGNSA. V was pared by 0 bases and J by 6 bases, with 8 bases between. This CDR3 region has 13 residues. Here the CDR3 DNA reads TGTGCCAGCAGCTTAGCAGAATCGAAGACCCAGTACTTC. Protein: CASSLAESKTQYF.

The chain joins TRBV7-6 to TRBJ2-7, with D tentatively TRBD1 (6 bases). Germline CDR1 is SGHVS and CDR2 is FNYEAQ. This CDR3 is 9 amino acids long. The CDR3 reads CASSFRDIV. DNA for the CDR3: TGTGCCAGCAGCTTCCGGGACATCGTC.

The chain couples TRBV6-2 or TRBV6-3 to TRBJ1-1; 9 bases are a match to TRBD1. Germline assignment: CDR1 MNHEY and CDR2 SVGEGT. The CDR3 runs to 14 residues. J gave up 3 bases and V 6 bases, and 5 bases lay outside the gene matches. CDR3 DNA sequence: TGTGCCAGCAGGGAGGACAGGGGAGACACTGAAGCTTTCTTT. This gives the protein CASREDRGDTEAFF.

The chain couples TRBV28 to TRBJ1-3; D gene ambiguous. Trimming left V 10 bases short and J 0 bases short, with 13 bases between. The CDR3 length is 14 residues. The germline gives CDR1 MDHEN, CDR2 SYDVKM. The CDR3 region is CAIRSGSSGNTIYF. The DNA for the CDR3 is TGTGCCATCCGCAGCGGCAGCTCTGGAAACACCATATATTTT.

This clonotype was seen only a few times. J is TRBJ2-5 and V is TRBV6-1, with 7 positions matching TRBD2. V lost 6 bases, J lost 4 bases, and 11 bases stayed unmatched. This CDR3 region has 15 residues. Germline V gene sequence: CDR1 MNHNS, CDR2 SASEGT. The CDR3 DNA sequence: TGTGCCAGCAGGGTTCAACTAGCGTTATTAGAGACCCAGTACTTC. Amino acid sequence: CASRVQLALLETQYF.

This clonotype was observed a few times. The CDR3 loop is CASSLGFGGGLQETQYF. The CDR3 DNA sequence: TGTGCCAGCAGCTTAGGATTCGGCGGGGGGCTACAAGAGACCCAGTACTTC. The chain employs TRBV7-8 and TRBJ2-5; 8 nucleotides align to TRBD2. Germline V gene lookup returns CDR1 SGHVS and CDR2 FQNEAQ. V trimming: 1 base; J trimming: 2 bases; junction bases outside the gene matches: 9. The CDR3 length is 17 residues.

This clonotype was detected ten times or more. The chain joins TRBV4-1 to TRBJ1-1; 9 nucleotides line up with TRBD1. This CDR3 contains 16 residues. Germline trimming cut 4 bases from V and 0 bases from J; bases unmatched to any gene: 6. CDR1 is MGHRA, CDR2 YSYEKL, per germline. Here the CDR3 reads CASSPGQGPMNTEAFF. CDR3 sequence (DNA): TGCGCCAGCAGCCCGGGACAGGGCCCTATGAACACTGAAGCTTTCTTT.

This clonotype came up a few times. The chain employs TRBV7-2 and TRBJ2-7; 11 bases map to TRBD1. The CDR3 length is 14 residues. The V segment lost 5 bases and the J segment 3 bases; nucleotides outside the gene matches: 3. CDR1 is SGHTA and CDR2 is FQGNSA in the germline V gene. For the CDR3, the DNA is TGTGCCAGCAGCCCCGGGACAGGGGGCTACGAGCAGTACGTC. Amino acids: CASSPGTGGYEQYV.

The rearrangement uses TRBV30 and TRBJ1-2; D is possibly TRBD1 (5 bases). Germline CDR1 and CDR2: GTSNPN and SVGIG (reference sequence). This CDR3 has 13 amino acids. Trimming removed 0 bases at V and 7 bases at J, with 12 bases between. The CDR3 sequence: CAWSVLTGLGYTF. CDR3 DNA sequence: TGTGCCTGGAGTGTACTAACAGGACTTGGCTACACCTTC.

This clonotype showed up just a few times. The DNA for the CDR3 is TGCAGTGCCAGACCGCCTTTCGGGGGCAATGAGCAGTTCTTC. It yields the protein CSARPPFGGNEQFF. The rearrangement links TRBV20-1 to TRBJ2-1, with a weak D call TRBD2 (6 bases). CDR3 size: 14 residues. V was pared by 6 bases and J by 6 bases, with 18 bases between. From germline, CDR1 is DFQATT and CDR2 SNEGSKA (reference sequence).

The V gene is TRBV7-1, the J gene TRBJ1-4; D is unclear. TRBV7-1 is an ORF; its function is uncertain. CDR3 length equals 14 residues. Trimming cost V 3 bases and J 8 bases, with 13 bases left between them. CDR3 in amino acids: CASSSGPLGEKLFF. Written as DNA, the CDR3 is TGTGCCAGCAGCTCTGGGCCCCTAGGGGAAAAACTGTTTTTT.

Only a few counts were recorded for this clonotype. This chain uses TRBV7-9 with TRBJ1-3; D ambiguous. The germline V gene encodes CDR1 SEHNR and CDR2 FQNEAQ (reference sequence). The CDR3 has 13 residues. V gave up 8 bases and J gave up 4 bases, with 12 bases separating them. The CDR3, as DNA: TGTGCCAGCCGTCTAGACAAGGGAAACACCATATATTTT. It specifies CASRLDKGNTIYF.

This clonotype has just a few counts. The rearrangement joins TRBV28 to TRBJ2-7; possible D gene TRBD2, 6 bases. This CDR3 contains 13 residues. Deletions cut 3 bases from V and 4 bases from J, with 10 bases between. Germline V lookup: CDR1 MDHEN, CDR2 SYDVKM. CDR3 sequence reads: CASSLMGGYEQYV. CDR3 bases: TGTGCCAGCAGTTTGATGGGGGGATACGAGCAGTACGTC.

This clonotype was seen a few times. The chain employs TRBV20-1 and TRBJ2-1; the match to TRBD2 covers 11 bases. This CDR3 spans 16 amino acids. The germline gives CDR1 DFQATT, CDR2 SNEGSKA (reference sequence). Trimming took 0 bases from V and 6 from J; bases not matched to a gene: 7. The CDR3 loop reads CSARDLKLAGGNEQFF. The CDR3 coding sequence is TGCAGTGCTAGAGATTTGAAGCTAGCGGGGGGCAATGAGCAGTTCTTC.

This chain links TRBV30 with TRBJ1-2, with D unclear. Germline loops: CDR1 GTSNPN, CDR2 SVGIG (reference sequence). This CDR3 comprises 11 residues. The ends were cut back, 5 bases at V and 8 bases at J, with 12 bases in the middle. DNA of the CDR3: TGTGCCTGGGAGGTGATTAGGGGCTACACCTTC. This sequence encodes CAWEVIRGYTF.

This clonotype was counted ten times or more. This chain joins TRBV12-3 or TRBV12-4 and TRBJ1-6; D ambiguous. Trimming removed 2 bases at V and 7 bases at J, with 6 bases between. This CDR3 contains 13 residues. The CDR3 loop reads CASSLLQNSPLHF. The CDR3 bases are TGTGCCAGCAGTTTATTACAGAATTCACCCCTCCACTTT.

This clonotype occurred many times. The V and J genes are TRBV7-2 and TRBJ2-2; 7 nucleotides line up with TRBD1. Germline lookup yields CDR1 SGHTA and CDR2 FQGNSA. J lost 6 bases, V lost 6 bases, and 10 bases had no gene match. The length of the CDR3 is 15 residues. CDR3 sequence (DNA): TGTGCCAGCAGTTACGGACAGGCTGCGGCCGGGGAGCTGTTTTTT. It encodes CASSYGQAAAGELFF.

The genes are TRBV20-1 and TRBJ1-1; the D is unclear. Germline CDR1 and CDR2: DFQATT and SNEGSKA (reference sequence). The germline V and J ends were trimmed by 2 bases and 2 bases, with 12 bases remaining between them. The CDR3 has 14 residues. DNA of the CDR3: TGCAGTGCTAGACACGGATCGTTCAACACTGAAGCTTTCTTT. Amino acid sequence: CSARHGSFNTEAFF.

There are many counts of this clonotype. The genes are TRBV12-3 or TRBV12-4 and TRBJ2-1; no definite D call. This CDR3 has 13 residues. V shed 7 bases and J shed 8 bases, with 15 bases lying between them. The chain's CDR3 is CASIKRSGHEQFF. The CDR3 nucleotides read TGTGCCAGCATCAAAAGATCCGGCCATGAGCAGTTCTTC.

The rearrangement uses TRBV7-2 and TRBJ2-7; D ambiguous. Looked up from germline, CDR1 is SGHTA and CDR2 is FQGNSA. With 1 base removed from V and 7 bases from J, the gap between germline ends came to 14 bases. The CDR3 totals 14 residues. The CDR3 here is CASSLDGNVVEQYV. The CDR3 DNA follows: TGTGCCAGCAGCTTAGACGGTAACGTTGTGGAGCAGTACGTC.

This clonotype showed up many times. The gene calls are TRBV9 and TRBJ2-5, with 10 bases matching TRBD2. J gave up 4 bases and V 0 bases, and 3 bases lay outside the gene matches. The CDR3 is 15 residues long. Germline V gene lookup returns CDR1 SGDLS and CDR2 YYNGEE. The CDR3 DNA sequence: TGTGCCAGCAGCGTAGCAGCGGGGGGGCCAGAGACCCAGTACTTC. Amino acid sequence: CASSVAAGGPETQYF.